This entry describes one TCR beta chain. The antigen remains unidentified. The CDR3 contains 15 residues. Germline V gene sequence: CDR1 MNHEY, CDR2 SVGAGI. V shed 1 base and J shed 3 bases, with 12 bases lying between them. This sample is part of a study of T cell clonotyping in hematopoietic cell transplantation. Measured with immunoSEQ multiplex PCR; TCRdb has only the in-frame clones, and not every one. In the table there are around 12,000 clones, roughly 80% of which are singletons. Points from the study as a whole: Broader posttransplant TCR repertoire diversity was predicted by graft donor and pretransplant recipient Inverse Simpson Index values. At the given depth, recipient repertoires were over 97% de novo clonotypes.

The source of this sequence is a female patient in her 40s who had an allogeneic stem cell transplant from a related donor, so T cells may come from the graft donor. Some clones in this sample may be carry-over from other donors' samples. The sequencing used PBMCs, collected 100 days after allogeneic stem cell transplant. The rearrangement joins TRBV6-5 to TRBJ1-2; maybe TRBD1 (6 bases). The CDR3 bases are TGTGCCAGCAGTTACTTAGTAGGGGGTTACTATGGCTACACCTTC. Translating it yields CASSYLVGGYYGYTF.